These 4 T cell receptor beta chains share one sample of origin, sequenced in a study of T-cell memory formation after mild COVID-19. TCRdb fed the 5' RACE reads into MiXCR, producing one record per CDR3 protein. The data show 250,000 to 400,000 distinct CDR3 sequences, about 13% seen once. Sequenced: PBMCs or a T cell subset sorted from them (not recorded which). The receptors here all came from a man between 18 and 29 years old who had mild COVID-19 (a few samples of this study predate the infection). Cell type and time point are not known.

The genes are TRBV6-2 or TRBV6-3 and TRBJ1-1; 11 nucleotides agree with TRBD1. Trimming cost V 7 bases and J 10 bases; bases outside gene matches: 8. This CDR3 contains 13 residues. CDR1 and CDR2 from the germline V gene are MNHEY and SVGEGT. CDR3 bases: TGTGCCAGCACTCTGGACAGGGGGCTTGGAGCTTTCTTT. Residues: CASTLDRGLGAFF.

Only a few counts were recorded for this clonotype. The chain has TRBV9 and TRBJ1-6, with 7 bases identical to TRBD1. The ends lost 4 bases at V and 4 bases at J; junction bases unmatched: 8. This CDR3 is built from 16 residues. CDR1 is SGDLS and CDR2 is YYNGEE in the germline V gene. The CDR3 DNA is TGTGCCAGCAGCCCCCACTGGACAGGTTATAATTCACCCCTCCACTTT. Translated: CASSPHWTGYNSPLHF. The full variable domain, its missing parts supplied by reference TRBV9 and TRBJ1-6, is DSGVTQTPKHLITATGQRVTLRCSPRSGDLSVYWYQQSLDQGLQFLIQYYNGEERAKGNILERFSAQQFPDLHSELNLSSLELGDSALYFCASSPHWTGYNSPLHFGNGTRLTVT.

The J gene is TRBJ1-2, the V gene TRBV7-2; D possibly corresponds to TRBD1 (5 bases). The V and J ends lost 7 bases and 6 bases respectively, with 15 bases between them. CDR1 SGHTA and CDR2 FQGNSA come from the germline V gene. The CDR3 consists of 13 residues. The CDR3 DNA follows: TGTGCCAGCACCACCGATAGGGGAAATGGCTACACCTTC. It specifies CASTTDRGNGYTF.

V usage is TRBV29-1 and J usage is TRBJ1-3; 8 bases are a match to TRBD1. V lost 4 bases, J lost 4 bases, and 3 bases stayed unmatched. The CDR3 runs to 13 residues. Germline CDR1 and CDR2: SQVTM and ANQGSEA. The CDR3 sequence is CSVGQGLGNTIYF. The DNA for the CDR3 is TGCAGCGTTGGACAGGGGTTAGGAAACACCATATATTTT.